The 21 T cell receptor beta chains reported below all come from one sample, sequenced in a study of CD8+CD57+ T cells in acquired aplastic anemia. Genomic DNA provided the template from which TCR beta VDJ and CDR3 profiles were obtained. TCRdb reprocessed the reads via MiXCR and lists one record per CDR3 protein. This table has roughly 190,000 distinct CDR3 sequences, about half appearing once. Sequenced sample: sorted CD4+, CD8+, or CD8+CD57+ T cells (not recorded which) from PBMCs. The receptor source for this set is a human donor in good health, serving as a control.

This clonotype was observed a single time. The chain employs TRBV24-1 and TRBJ1-4; possible D gene TRBD1, 6 bases. Per germline, CDR1 KGHDR and CDR2 SFDVKD. This CDR3 is built from 16 residues. V dropped 11 bases and J dropped 8 bases, with 26 bases sitting between them. CDR3 sequence (DNA): TGTGCCAGCTCACCACGCCAGGGGATCCTAGGCGAAAAACTGTTTTTT. Its protein product is CASSPRQGILGEKLFF.

This clonotype has at least ten counts. This chain connects TRBV6-1 to TRBJ1-4, with 9 bases matching TRBD1. The V segment lost 4 bases and the J segment 1 base; nucleotides outside the gene matches: 1. Germline lookup yields CDR1 MNHNS and CDR2 SASEGT. The length of the CDR3 is 15 residues. CDR3 in DNA: TGTGCCAGCAGTGTGACAGGGGGAACTAATGAAAAACTGTTTTTT. Amino acids: CASSVTGGTNEKLFF.

This sequence joins TRBV5-1 and TRBJ2-3, with D perhaps matching TRBD2 (7 bases). CDR1 is SGHRS and CDR2 is YFSETQ in the germline V gene. This CDR3 comprises 14 residues. Trimming removed 7 bases at V and 0 bases at J, with 12 bases between. DNA of the CDR3: TGCGCCAGCTTAGGGGGGGATAGCACAGATACGCAGTATTTT. Translating it yields CASLGGDSTDTQYF.

The chain has TRBV5-6 and TRBJ2-5; weak D call: TRBD2 (5 bases). V was cut by 5 bases and J by 5 bases, with 13 bases left in between. The CDR3 is 13 residues long. Germline V gene sequence: CDR1 SGHDT, CDR2 YYEEEE. CDR3 sequence reads: CASSGARGETQYF. CDR3 coding DNA: TGTGCCAGCAGTGGAGCCCGAGGGGAGACCCAGTACTTC.

This clonotype was detected ten times or more. This sequence joins TRBV20-1 and TRBJ2-1, with D hard to call. Trimming took 1 base from V and 0 from J, leaving 7 bases between them. The CDR3 has 14 amino acids. The V gene's germline CDR1 is DFQATT and CDR2 SNEGSKA (reference sequence). DNA for the CDR3: TGCAGTGCTAGAGGTGGCCTCTCCTACAATGAGCAGTTCTTC. This encodes CSARGGLSYNEQFF.

This chain uses TRBV28 with TRBJ1-2; 10 bases are a match to TRBD1. The length of the CDR3 is 16 residues. The germline CDR1 and CDR2 sequences are MDHEN and SYDVKM. Trimming took 5 bases from V and 3 from J; bases not matched to a gene: 9. CDR3 in amino acids: CASSRQGAWTDYGYTF. The CDR3, as DNA: TGTGCCAGCAGTCGACAGGGGGCTTGGACAGACTATGGCTACACCTTC.

The chain carries TRBV10-3 and TRBJ1-6, with D possibly being TRBD1 (5 bases). This CDR3 has 14 residues. Germline-derived CDR1 and CDR2 are ENHRY and SYGVKD. Trimming pared 11 bases from V and 10 bases from J, leaving 21 bases between. The CDR3 is CAGRLQGEESPLHF. CDR3 DNA sequence: TGTGCCGGCAGGCTACAAGGGGAAGAATCACCCCTCCACTTT.

V usage is TRBV7-8 and J usage is TRBJ1-1; 9 bases fit TRBD1. With V trimmed by 2 bases and J by 10 bases, 11 bases remained unmatched. Germline CDR1 reads SGHVS; CDR2 reads FQNEAQ. The CDR3 covers 15 residues. CDR3 bases: TGTGCCAGCAGCTTAACGGAGAGACAGGGGGATGGAGCTTTCTTT. Amino acids: CASSLTERQGDGAFF.

About this clonotype itself: The junction differs from germline at one of its ends, possibly a read error. The gene calls are TRBV9 and TRBJ2-1, with TRBD1 as a possible D gene (6 bases). In germline, CDR1 is SGDLS, CDR2 YYNGEE. The CDR3 is made up of 14 amino acids. In nucleotides, the CDR3 is TGTGCCATCAGCCTGGACAGCTCCTACAATGAGCAGTTCTTC. This translates into CAISLDSSYNEQFF.

The V call is TRBV28, the J call TRBJ1-4; no clear D gene. The ends were cut back, 3 bases at V and 12 bases at J, with 14 bases in the middle. The CDR3 runs 13 residues. Germline CDR1 MDHEN, CDR2 SYDVKM. CDR3 nucleotide sequence: TGTGCCAGCAGTTTCCAGACAAGGGAACAACTGTTTTTT. Encoded protein: CASSFQTREQLFF.

In this sample, this clonotype turned up many times. The chain recombines TRBV19 with TRBJ1-2; 7 bases map to TRBD1. Germline V gene data show CDR1 as LNHDA and CDR2 as SQIVND (reference sequence). This CDR3 region has 15 residues. J lost 2 bases, V lost 5 bases, and 8 bases had no gene match. For the CDR3, the DNA is TGTGCCAGTAGTGCCGAGACAGGGTGGAACTATGGCTACACCTTC. Amino acid sequence: CASSAETGWNYGYTF.

The genes are TRBV5-5 and TRBJ1-6; 8 positions agree with TRBD1. CDR3 size: 17 residues. The germline CDR1 and CDR2 sequences are SGHKS and YYEKEE (reference sequence). The J segment lost 3 bases and the V segment lost 6 bases, leaving 11 bases of the junction unmatched. CDR3 protein: CASTAGGRLFYNSPLHF. The DNA for the CDR3 is TGTGCCAGCACCGCAGGGGGCCGTCTCTTCTATAATTCACCCCTCCACTTT.

On this clonotype: No conserved phenylalanine or tryptophan is present at the end of the CDR3, so a read error is the likely explanation. The chain couples TRBV6-5 to TRBJ1-1; no clear D gene. The CDR3 covers 13 residues. CDR1 is MNHEY and CDR2 is SVGAGI in the germline V gene. This CDR3 is CASSYVNSPEAFL. The CDR3 DNA follows: TGTGCTAGCAGTTACGTGAACAGCCCTGAAGCTTTCCTT.

This chain links TRBV5-1 with TRBJ2-3; 8 nucleotides line up with TRBD1. The CDR3 consists of 17 residues. V lost 4 bases to trimming and J lost 2 bases; unmatched junction nucleotides: 12. From germline, CDR1 is SGHRS and CDR2 YFSETQ. The chain's CDR3 is CASSVPGGAGFTDTQYF. DNA of the CDR3: TGCGCCAGCAGCGTGCCAGGGGGCGCGGGGTTCACAGATACGCAGTATTTT.

This chain joins TRBV18 and TRBJ1-4, with unresolved D. CDR3 length: 15 amino acids. CDR1 and CDR2 (germline): KGHSH, LQKENI. Trimming removed 2 bases at V and 0 bases at J, with 7 bases between. The CDR3 sequence is CASSPSGATNEKLFF. CDR3 DNA: TGTGCCAGCTCACCATCGGGAGCAACTAATGAAAAACTGTTTTTT.

This clonotype was counted at least ten times. The V call is TRBV20-1, the J call TRBJ1-3, with TRBD1 matching 7 bases. The germline V gene encodes CDR1 DFQATT and CDR2 SNEGSKA (reference sequence). The CDR3 has 14 amino acids. The J segment lost 0 bases and the V segment lost 6 bases, leaving 5 bases of the junction unmatched. DNA of the CDR3: TGCAGTGCCACACAGGGGTACTCTGGAAACACCATATATTTT. Its protein is CSATQGYSGNTIYF.

With respect to this clonotype: This CDR3 fails to terminate in the conserved phenylalanine or tryptophan, so it likely reflects a read error. V and J are TRBV4-1 and TRBJ2-7; D is tentatively TRBD1 or TRBD2 (5 bases each). CDR3 length equals 16 residues. The germline V gene has CDR1 MGHRA and CDR2 YSYEKL. CDR3 loop: CANSQQDLMSTYEQYL. CDR3 nucleotides: TGCGCCAACAGCCAACAGGACTTAATGTCGACCTACGAGCAGTACCTC.

The chain carries TRBV7-3 and TRBJ1-3; D gene uncertain. The CDR3 has 16 amino acids. CDR1 and CDR2 from the germline V gene are SGHTA and FQGTGA. Trimming left V 5 bases short and J 0 bases short, with 14 bases between. For the CDR3, the DNA is TGTGCCAGCAGCCTTTCGGGCGCTCCCTCTGGAAACACCATATATTTT. Translated: CASSLSGAPSGNTIYF.

A word on this clonotype: A single base separates this from a much larger clone, so it may be a read error. The missing conserved phenylalanine or tryptophan at the end of this CDR3 makes a read error likely. The chain combines TRBV6-5 with TRBJ1-1, with D uncertain. The CDR3 consists of 14 residues. Germline CDR1 MNHEY, CDR2 SVGAGI. With 4 bases removed from V and 4 bases from J, the gap between germline ends came to 13 bases. The DNA for the CDR3 is TGTGCCAGCAGTTTAAAGGGTAGGGTCACTGAAGCTTTCCTT. It is translated as CASSLKGRVTEAFL.

This chain joins TRBV10-3 and TRBJ1-1; the D is unclear. The CDR3 spans 18 residues. The V end lost 5 bases, the J end lost 6 bases, and 28 bases lay between the germline ends. CDR1 ENHRY and CDR2 SYGVKD come from the germline V gene. CDR3 nucleotide sequence: TGTGCCATCAGTACGACATTGGTCCAGGCAGGTACGGAGGCTGAAGCTTTCTTT. Its translation: CAISTTLVQAGTEAEAFF.

This clonotype was detected many times. The genes are TRBV9 and TRBJ2-2; TRBD1 matches 10 bases. Germline CDR1 reads SGDLS; CDR2 reads YYNGEE. CDR3 length equals 15 residues. Unmatched junction bases numbered 5, after V lost 4 bases and J lost 5 bases. As DNA, the CDR3 is TGTGCCAGCAGCCGAGCGGGACAGGGGACCGGGGAGCTGTTTTTT. Its translation is CASSRAGQGTGELFF.